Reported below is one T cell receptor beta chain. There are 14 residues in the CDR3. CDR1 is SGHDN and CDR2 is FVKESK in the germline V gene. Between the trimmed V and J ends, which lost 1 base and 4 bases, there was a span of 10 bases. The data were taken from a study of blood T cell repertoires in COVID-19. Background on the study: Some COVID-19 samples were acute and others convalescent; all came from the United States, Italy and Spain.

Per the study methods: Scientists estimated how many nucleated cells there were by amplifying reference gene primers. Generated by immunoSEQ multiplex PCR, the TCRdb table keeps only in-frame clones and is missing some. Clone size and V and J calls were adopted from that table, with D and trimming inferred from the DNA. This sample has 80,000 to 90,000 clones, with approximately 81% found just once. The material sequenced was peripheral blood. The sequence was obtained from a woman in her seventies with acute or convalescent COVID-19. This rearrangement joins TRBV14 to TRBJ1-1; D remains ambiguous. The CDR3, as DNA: TGTGCCAGCAGCCAAGTATCCTATTTCACTGAAGCTTTCTTT. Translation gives CASSQVSYFTEAFF.